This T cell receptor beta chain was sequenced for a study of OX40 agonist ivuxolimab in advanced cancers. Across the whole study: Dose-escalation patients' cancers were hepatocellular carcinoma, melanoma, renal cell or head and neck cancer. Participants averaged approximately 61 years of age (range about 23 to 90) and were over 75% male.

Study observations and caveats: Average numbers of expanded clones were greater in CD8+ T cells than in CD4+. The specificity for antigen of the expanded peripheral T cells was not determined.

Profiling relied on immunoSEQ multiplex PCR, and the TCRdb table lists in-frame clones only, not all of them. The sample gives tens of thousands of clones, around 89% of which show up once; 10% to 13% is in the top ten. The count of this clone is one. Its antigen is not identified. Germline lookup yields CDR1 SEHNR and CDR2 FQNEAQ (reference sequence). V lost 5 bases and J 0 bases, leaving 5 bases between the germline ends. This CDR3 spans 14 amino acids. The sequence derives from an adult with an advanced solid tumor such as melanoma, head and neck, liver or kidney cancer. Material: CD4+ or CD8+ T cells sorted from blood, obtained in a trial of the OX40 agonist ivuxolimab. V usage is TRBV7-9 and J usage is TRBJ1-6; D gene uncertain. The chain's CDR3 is CASSLYSYNSPLHF. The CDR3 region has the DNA TGTGCCAGCAGCCTTTACTCCTATAATTCACCCCTCCACTTT.